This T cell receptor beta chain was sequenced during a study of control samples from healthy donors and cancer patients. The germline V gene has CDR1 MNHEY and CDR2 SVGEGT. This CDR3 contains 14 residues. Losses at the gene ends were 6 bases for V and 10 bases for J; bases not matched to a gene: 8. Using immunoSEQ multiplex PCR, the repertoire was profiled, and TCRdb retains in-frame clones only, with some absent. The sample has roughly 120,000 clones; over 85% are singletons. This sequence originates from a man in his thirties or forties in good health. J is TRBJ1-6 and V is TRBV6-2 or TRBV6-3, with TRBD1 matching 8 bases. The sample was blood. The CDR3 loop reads CASSSGTGRSPLHF. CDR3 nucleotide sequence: TGTGCCAGCAGCTCCGGGACAGGACGGTCACCCCTCCACTTT.